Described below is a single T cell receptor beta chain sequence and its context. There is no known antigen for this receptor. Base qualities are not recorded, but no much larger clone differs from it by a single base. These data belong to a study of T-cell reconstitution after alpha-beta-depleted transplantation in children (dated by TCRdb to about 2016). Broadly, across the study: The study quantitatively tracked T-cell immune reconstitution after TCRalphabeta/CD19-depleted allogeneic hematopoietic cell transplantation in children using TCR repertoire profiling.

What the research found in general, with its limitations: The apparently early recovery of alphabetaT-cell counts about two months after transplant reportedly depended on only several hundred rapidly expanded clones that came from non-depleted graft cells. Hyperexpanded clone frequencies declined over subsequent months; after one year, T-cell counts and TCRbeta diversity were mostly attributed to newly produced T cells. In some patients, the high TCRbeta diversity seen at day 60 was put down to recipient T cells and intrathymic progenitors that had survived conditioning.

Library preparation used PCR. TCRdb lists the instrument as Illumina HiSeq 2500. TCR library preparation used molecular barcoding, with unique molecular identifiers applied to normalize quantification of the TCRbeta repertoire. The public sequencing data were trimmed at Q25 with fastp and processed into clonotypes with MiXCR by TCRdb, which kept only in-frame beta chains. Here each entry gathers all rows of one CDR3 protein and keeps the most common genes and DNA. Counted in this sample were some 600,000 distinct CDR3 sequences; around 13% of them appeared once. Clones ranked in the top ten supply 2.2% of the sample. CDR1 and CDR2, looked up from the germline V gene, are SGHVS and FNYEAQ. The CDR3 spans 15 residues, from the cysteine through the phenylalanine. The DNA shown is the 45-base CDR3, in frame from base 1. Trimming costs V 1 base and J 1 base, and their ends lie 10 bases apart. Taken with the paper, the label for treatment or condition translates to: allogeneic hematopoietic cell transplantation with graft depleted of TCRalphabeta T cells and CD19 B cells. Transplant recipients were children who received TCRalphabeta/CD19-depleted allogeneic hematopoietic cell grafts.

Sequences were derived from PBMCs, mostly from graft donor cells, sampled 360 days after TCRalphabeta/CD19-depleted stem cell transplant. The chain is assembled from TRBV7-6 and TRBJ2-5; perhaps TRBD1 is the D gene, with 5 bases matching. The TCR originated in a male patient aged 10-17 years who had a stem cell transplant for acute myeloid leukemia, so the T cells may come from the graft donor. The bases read TGTGCCAGCAGCTTAGAAGGGGCAGGCCAAGAGACCCAGTACTTC. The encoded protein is CASSLEGAGQETQYF.